These 14 T cell receptor beta chains share one sample of origin, sequenced in a study of blood T cell repertoires in COVID-19. The protocol was immunoSEQ multiplex PCR, while the TCRdb copy is restricted to in-frame clones and leaves out a portion. This repertoire shows about 210,000 clones, roughly 80% found once; its top ten account for under 12%. Sequencing was carried out using peripheral blood. Every receptor here comes from a woman of 80 years or more with COVID-19, enrolled during active disease.

The chain is built from TRBV6-4 and TRBJ2-5, with D unclear. CDR3 length: 12 amino acids. In germline, CDR1 is MRHNA, CDR2 SNTAGT. With 5 bases removed from V and 5 bases from J, the gap between germline ends came to 9 bases. CDR3 protein: CASSPVPETQYF. In DNA, the CDR3 is TGTGCCAGCAGTCCGGTGCCCGAGACCCAGTACTTC.

The chain combines TRBV6-2 or TRBV6-3 with TRBJ1-5; the match to TRBD1 covers 8 bases. The ends lost 6 bases at V and 2 bases at J; junction bases unmatched: 12. The CDR3 has 17 residues. Germline V gene data show CDR1 as MNHEY and CDR2 as SVGEGT. The CDR3 sequence: CASSQDRVTWGNQPQHF. In DNA form, the CDR3 reads TGTGCCAGCAGCCAGGACAGGGTAACATGGGGCAATCAGCCCCAGCATTTT.

The CDR3 sequence: CASSVSSGNTIYF. CDR3 nucleotide sequence: TGTGCCAGCAGTGTGAGCTCTGGAAACACCATATATTTT. The V call is TRBV12-3 or TRBV12-4, the J call TRBJ1-3; D call uncertain. Trimming shortened V by 5 bases and J by 0 bases, and 5 bases separated the two germline ends. This CDR3 contains 13 residues.

This clone was counted once. This rearrangement joins TRBV20-1 to TRBJ2-1; 12 nucleotides align to TRBD2. V gave up 3 bases and J gave up 10 bases; unmatched junction bases: 7. The CDR3 length is 14 residues. The V gene's germline CDR1 is DFQATT and CDR2 SNEGSKA (reference sequence). CDR3 DNA sequence: TGCAGTGCTAGTCGGGGACTAGCGGGTTGGGAGCAGTTCTTC. Amino acids: CSASRGLAGWEQFF.

The V gene is TRBV28, the J gene TRBJ1-3; TRBD1 might be the D (5 bases). Germline V gene lookup returns CDR1 MDHEN and CDR2 SYDVKM. Between the trimmed V and J ends, which lost 7 bases and 0 bases, there was a span of 13 bases. This CDR3 is built from 15 residues. The CDR3 nucleotides read TGTGCCAGCACCCGACAGACGGCCTCTGGAAACACCATATATTTT. Translating it yields CASTRQTASGNTIYF.

The chain carries TRBV6-5 and TRBJ2-1; 9 nucleotides match TRBD1. J was trimmed by 0 bases and V by 4 bases; bases with no gene match: 1. Germline-derived CDR1 and CDR2 are MNHEY and SVGAGI. This CDR3 contains 15 residues. CDR3 sequence: CASSSGQGSYNEQFF. The CDR3 coding sequence is TGTGCCAGCAGTTCGGGACAGGGCTCCTACAATGAGCAGTTCTTC.

The V gene is TRBV2, the J gene TRBJ2-7; 10 nucleotides match TRBD1. The V gene's germline CDR1 is SNHLY and CDR2 FYNNEI. V dropped 4 bases and J dropped 7; count of bases not matched to a gene: 7. CDR3 length: 14 residues. DNA of the CDR3: TGTGCCAGCAGTGGGGCCGGGACAGGGGAAGAGCAGTACTTC. Its protein is CASSGAGTGEEQYF. Together with reference TRBV2 and TRBJ2-7, the CDR3 gives the full variable domain: EPEVTQTPSHQVTQMGQEVILRCVPISNHLYFYWYRQILGQKVEFLVSFYNNEISEKSEIFDDQFSVERPDGSNFTLKIRSTKLEDSAMYFCASSGAGTGEEQYFGPGTRLTVT.

The CDR3 DNA reads TGTGCCAGTAGTCGGACAGCCTCCTATGCAACTAATGAAAAACTGTTTTTT. This encodes CASSRTASYATNEKLFF. The chain recombines TRBV19 with TRBJ1-4, with D possibly being TRBD1 (6 bases). V lost 5 bases, J lost 0 bases, and 16 bases lay in between. Germline V lookup: CDR1 LNHDA, CDR2 SQIVND (reference sequence). The CDR3 is made up of 17 amino acids.

The chain employs TRBV19 and TRBJ2-3, with 8 positions matching TRBD2. Trimming removed 5 bases from V and 0 bases from J; junction bases left unmatched: 1. There are 14 residues in the CDR3. The germline V gene encodes CDR1 LNHDA and CDR2 SQIVND (reference sequence). In nucleotides, the CDR3 is TGTGCCAGTAGTCCTAGCGGGAGCACAGATACGCAGTATTTT. Translated, it gives CASSPSGSTDTQYF. The full variable domain, rest sourced from reference TRBV19 and TRBJ2-3, is DGGITQSPKYLFRKEGQNVTLSCEQNLNHDAMYWYRQDPGQGLRLIYYSQIVNDFQKGDIAEGYSVSREKKESFPLTVTSAQKNPTAFYLCASSPSGSTDTQYFGPGTRLTVL.

This clone has only a few counts. The V gene is TRBV28, the J gene TRBJ1-2, with 9 nucleotides matching TRBD1. Germline assignment: CDR1 MDHEN and CDR2 SYDVKM. V dropped 5 bases and J dropped 7; count of bases not matched to a gene: 8. CDR3 length equals 14 residues. The CDR3 DNA follows: TGTGCCAGCAGTCGCCCTGGACAGGGGAGTGGCTACACCTTC. Protein: CASSRPGQGSGYTF.

The chain carries TRBV28 and TRBJ1-5; 12 nucleotides match TRBD1. The trim removed 5 bases at V and 6 bases at J, leaving 5 bases unmatched. This CDR3 region has 15 residues. Germline CDR1 MDHEN, CDR2 SYDVKM. The CDR3 coding sequence is TGTGCCAGCAGTGAAGGGACAGGGGGCAGTCAGCCCCAGCATTTT. Translating gives CASSEGTGGSQPQHF.

The chain combines TRBV30 with TRBJ1-3, with D possibly TRBD1 on 5 matching bases. The CDR3 totals 14 residues. Trimming stripped 4 bases from V and 3 bases from J, with 13 bases between. Per germline, CDR1 GTSNPN and CDR2 SVGIG (reference sequence). CDR3: CAWNPAGVGNTIYF. The DNA of the CDR3 is TGTGCCTGGAACCCCGCGGGGGTTGGAAACACCATATATTTT.

The chain uses TRBV3-1 (or the pseudogene TRBV3-2) and TRBJ1-1; D remains unclear. Germline V gives CDR1 LGHDT, CDR2 YNNKEL (reference sequence). This CDR3 has 15 residues. V gave up 2 bases and J gave up 5 bases, with 15 bases separating them. The CDR3 coding sequence is TGTGCCAGCAGCCAATCCGATTCGGGTCGTACTGAAGCTTTCTTT. Its protein product is CASSQSDSGRTEAFF.

This clone showed up just a few times. The chain joins TRBV20-1 to TRBJ1-1; 8 nucleotides line up with TRBD1. Trimming cost V 3 bases and J 0 bases; bases outside gene matches: 3. The CDR3 length is 14 residues. Germline V gives CDR1 DFQATT, CDR2 SNEGSKA (reference sequence). CDR3 region: CSASRQGMNTEAFF. In DNA, the CDR3 is TGCAGTGCTAGTAGACAGGGGATGAACACTGAAGCTTTCTTT.